These T cell receptor beta chains were read from a single sample in a study of shared clonotypes between healthy human individuals. This table comes from immunoSEQ multiplex PCR, and its TCRdb copy is limited to in-frame clones, with some not included. The sample lists 1.4 million to 1.5 million clones; roughly 96% were seen once. Sample: naive CD4+ T cells sorted from blood. The source of these receptors is a man younger than 45 in good health. The conserved cysteine and the conserved F or W are not part of the CDR3 here.

j_call v_call cdr3_aa
TRBJ2-7 TRBV6-5 ASSPVRAGEQY
TRBJ1-1 TRBV4-3 ASSQDTGNTEAF
TRBJ2-5 TRBV9 ASSASGETQY
TRBJ2-7 TRBV15 ATSRERTPSSYEQY
TRBJ1-1 TRBV15 ATRGSGGTEAF
TRBJ2-7 TRBV11-2 ASSSMGLAVYEQY
TRBJ2-1 TRBV19 ASSILNYNEQF
TRBJ2-1 TRBV18 ASSPKGGQF
TRBJ2-7 TRBV6-1 ASSENRVGGRSSYEQY
TRBJ2-7 TRBV28 ASSSIYEQY
TRBJ2-7 TRBV20-1 SAGTVYEQY
TRBJ1-5 TRBV6-1 ASSEGGPQH
TRBJ2-7 TRBV29-1 SVDRGDRRPREQY
TRBJ2-6 TRBV5-6 ASSLLGVSGANVLT
TRBJ2-7 TRBV28 ASSSKIHYEQY
TRBJ1-1 TRBV28 ASSLPLNTEAF
TRBJ2-7 TRBV7-8 ASGRDGYEQY
TRBJ2-1 TRBV29-1 SVDSGSLRSYNEQF
TRBJ2-1 TRBV7-9 ASSLAAVGRAFEQF
TRBJ1-5 TRBV7-9 ASSPQGNQPQH
TRBJ1-5 TRBV4-3 ASSLRQGTQPQH
TRBJ1-2 TRBV4-3 ASSQDPGSDYGYT
TRBJ2-1 TRBV2 ASSYGLAGSPNEQF
TRBJ2-7 TRBV27 ASSYGTGPYEQY
TRBJ2-2 TRBV5-1 ASSSKGGNTGELF
TRBJ2-2 TRBV7-6 ASSLGAIETGELF
TRBJ2-7 TRBV28 ASSLPTGGIGYEQY
TRBJ2-5 TRBV7-3 ASSSPGPGETQY
TRBJ2-7 TRBV11-2 ASSLDASSRSYEQY
TRBJ2-1 TRBV18 ASSPVLAGGSYNEQF
TRBJ2-7 TRBV4-3 ASSQEWTSGPYEQY
TRBJ2-5 TRBV5-4 ASSLDPRSQETQY
TRBJ1-4 TRBV9 ASSVNPFYRENNEKLF
TRBJ2-5 TRBV7-9 ASSFWAGGGQETQY
TRBJ2-7 TRBV9 ASSVRDFSYEQY
TRBJ1-1 TRBV10-3 AIRGTGVDTEAF
TRBJ2-7 TRBV28 ASSSASGAPFYEQY
TRBJ2-1 TRBV10-3 AISGGALRNEQF
TRBJ1-5 TRBV11-2 ASSLGRVGSNQPQH
TRBJ1-4 TRBV10-3 AISESTGGGGEKLF
TRBJ2-1 TRBV11-2 ASSLGHGREGHNEQF
TRBJ2-1 TRBV4-3 ASSQVVEVYNEQF
TRBJ2-2 TRBV5-6 ASSRNQGYGELF
TRBJ2-7 TRBV6-6 ASSYGQYEQY
TRBJ2-5 TRBV25-1 ASTLAGEPETQY